Given below is one TCR beta chain in context. The antigen is unknown. Treatment of the sample: oral pan-JAK inhibitor, 5-10 mg twice daily. Those with alopecia areata gave lesional scalp punch biopsies and peripheral blood. Investigators sorted PBMCs to obtain both CD4+ and CD8+ T cells. Extracted RNA was reverse transcribed, and the resulting cDNA served as sequencing template. The assay was immunoSEQ multiplex PCR, and TCRdb's table has in-frame clones only and misses some. The sample holds 150,000 to 200,000 clones; 58% are singletons and the top ten take 5.5%. Germline lookup yields CDR1 SEHNR and CDR2 FQNEAQ (reference sequence). The CDR3 runs 15 residues. J lost 5 bases, V lost 3 bases, and 2 bases had no gene match. The data are from a study of CD8+ T cells in alopecia areata. Study outcomes and limitations: Sequencing of scalp tissue also captures the resident alphabeta T cells of normal skin. Across lesional scalp, and particularly alopecia totalis/universalis, clonality surpassed that of normal scalp.

The sequencing here drew on CD4+ T cells sorted from blood, taken at week 24, from a patient treated with tofacitinib. The receptor was derived from a human donor with alopecia areata. This chain connects TRBV7-9 to TRBJ2-2; 11 bases match TRBD2. Written as DNA, the CDR3 is TGTGCCAGCAGCTTGGCTAGCGGGAGGACCGGGGAGCTGTTTTTT. Translated, it gives CASSLASGRTGELFF.